A selection of T cell receptor beta chains follows, all from one sample in a study of blood T cell repertoires in COVID-19. Sequencing used immunoSEQ multiplex PCR; TCRdb keeps in-frame clones, though not all of them. The sample consists of roughly 200,000 clones, approximately 94% of them appearing once. The specimen sequenced was peripheral blood. All receptors come from a man younger than 40 with COVID-19, enrolled during active disease. CDR3s include the opening cysteine and the closing phenylalanine or tryptophan. Fields, in order: clone size, J gene, D gene, V gene, CDR3 length, CDR3 DNA, CDR3 protein. A D gene is named only where the DNA matches it firmly. Rows give clone size only sometimes, using once, few, many, or a class for an expanded clone.

abundance: NA; j_gene: TRBJ2-5; d_gene: NA; v_gene: TRBV5-5; len: 15; CDR3nt: TGTGCCAGCAGCTTGTTCTGGGGCCGAGAAGAGACCCAGTACTTC; CDR3aa: CASSLFWGREETQYF
abundance: NA; j_gene: TRBJ2-5; d_gene: NA; v_gene: TRBV27; len: 15; CDR3nt: TGTGCCAGCAGTTTATCGATACTAGAATATGAGACCCAGTACTTC; CDR3aa: CASSLSILEYETQYF
abundance: NA; j_gene: TRBJ2-1; d_gene: NA; v_gene: TRBV5-6; len: 18; CDR3nt: TGTGCCAGCAGCTCTTTTGTCGTTTTTGGAACAGGAGACAATGAGCAGTTCTTC; CDR3aa: CASSSFVVFGTGDNEQFF
abundance: once; j_gene: TRBJ1-4; d_gene: TRBD1; v_gene: TRBV19; len: 16; CDR3nt: TGTGCCAGTAGCAGGCGCACAGGGGGCGGTGATGAAAAACTGTTTTTT; CDR3aa: CASSRRTGGGDEKLFF
abundance: NA; j_gene: TRBJ2-1; d_gene: TRBD1; v_gene: TRBV5-4; len: 16; CDR3nt: TGTGCCAGCAGCTTGGCCGGGGACAGAATTTACAATGAGCAGTTCTTC; CDR3aa: CASSLAGDRIYNEQFF
abundance: NA; j_gene: TRBJ2-2; d_gene: TRBD1; v_gene: TRBV3-1/TRBV3-2; len: 15; CDR3nt: TGTGCCAGCAGCTACACAGGGGGTAACACCGGGGAGCTGTTTTTT; CDR3aa: CASSYTGGNTGELFF
abundance: NA; j_gene: TRBJ1-1; d_gene: NA; v_gene: TRBV5-1; len: 15; CDR3nt: TGCGCCAGCAGCTTGGGGGGGCTGAAGAACACTGAAGCTTTCTTT; CDR3aa: CASSLGGLKNTEAFF
abundance: NA; j_gene: TRBJ1-4; d_gene: NA; v_gene: TRBV9; len: 15; CDR3nt: TGTGCCAGCAGCGTAGCGGGGGTTGGAGGTGAAAAACTGTTTTTT; CDR3aa: CASSVAGVGGEKLFF
abundance: NA; j_gene: TRBJ2-7; d_gene: NA; v_gene: TRBV7-6; len: 16; CDR3nt: TGTGCCAGCAGCCCCGCGTTAGAAGGGGGTTCCAACGAGCAGTACTTC; CDR3aa: CASSPALEGGSNEQYF
abundance: NA; j_gene: TRBJ2-7; d_gene: NA; v_gene: TRBV3-1/TRBV3-2; len: 15; CDR3nt: TGTGCCAGCAGCCAAGATTCGGGGGGCTTCGACGAGCAGTACTTC; CDR3aa: CASSQDSGGFDEQYF
abundance: NA; j_gene: TRBJ2-7; d_gene: TRBD1; v_gene: TRBV5-1; len: 15; CDR3nt: TGCGCCAGCAGCCCTACAGGACAGGGTATCTACGAGCAGTACTTC; CDR3aa: CASSPTGQGIYEQYF
abundance: NA; j_gene: TRBJ2-1; d_gene: NA; v_gene: TRBV7-9; len: 15; CDR3nt: TGTGCCAGCAGCGCCGACTCATACCTTTACAATGAGCAGTTCTTC; CDR3aa: CASSADSYLYNEQFF
abundance: once; j_gene: TRBJ1-5; d_gene: NA; v_gene: TRBV5-1; len: 15; CDR3nt: TGCGCCAGCAGCTTGGACGGTAATAGCAATCAGCCCCAGCATTTT; CDR3aa: CASSLDGNSNQPQHF
abundance: NA; j_gene: TRBJ2-3; d_gene: NA; v_gene: TRBV19; len: 13; CDR3nt: TGTGCCAGTACTGACAGGTTCACAGATACGCAGTATTTT; CDR3aa: CASTDRFTDTQYF
abundance: NA; j_gene: TRBJ2-3; d_gene: TRBD2; v_gene: TRBV3-1/TRBV3-2; len: 16; CDR3nt: TGTGCCAGCAGCGCCTCGACTAGCGGGGGGAGGGATACGCAGTATTTT; CDR3aa: CASSASTSGGRDTQYF
abundance: NA; j_gene: TRBJ2-6; d_gene: NA; v_gene: TRBV3-1/TRBV3-2; len: 16; CDR3nt: TGTGCCAGCAGCCATACAGGATCCTCTGGGGCCAACGTCCTGACTTTC; CDR3aa: CASSHTGSSGANVLTF
abundance: few; j_gene: TRBJ1-5; d_gene: NA; v_gene: TRBV6-5; len: 14; CDR3nt: TGTGCCATAAAAGGAGAGGCAGGGTATCAGCCCCAGCATTTT; CDR3aa: CAIKGEAGYQPQHF
abundance: NA; j_gene: TRBJ1-1; d_gene: NA; v_gene: TRBV3-1/TRBV3-2; len: 13; CDR3nt: TGTGCCAGCAGCCAAGTTGGGGGCGGGGAAGCTTTCTTT; CDR3aa: CASSQVGGGEAFF
abundance: NA; j_gene: TRBJ2-1; d_gene: TRBD2; v_gene: TRBV6-5; len: 12; CDR3nt: TGTGCCAGCAGCCACGGGGGGGGTGAGCAGTTCTTC; CDR3aa: CASSHGGGEQFF
abundance: NA; j_gene: TRBJ2-1; d_gene: TRBD2; v_gene: TRBV3-1/TRBV3-2; len: 15; CDR3nt: TGTGCCAGCAGCCGGGGACTAGCGGGGGTCGGTGAGCAGTTCTTC; CDR3aa: CASSRGLAGVGEQFF
abundance: NA; j_gene: TRBJ2-5; d_gene: NA; v_gene: TRBV2; len: 14; CDR3nt: TGTGCCAGCAGCTTGAACAGGGGGGGAGAGACCCAGTACTTC; CDR3aa: CASSLNRGGETQYF
abundance: NA; j_gene: TRBJ2-7; d_gene: TRBD1; v_gene: TRBV6-6; len: 15; CDR3nt: TGTGCCAGCAGTCACGGGACAGCCGGCTCCTACGAGCAGTACTTC; CDR3aa: CASSHGTAGSYEQYF
abundance: NA; j_gene: TRBJ1-1; d_gene: NA; v_gene: TRBV25-1; len: 13; CDR3nt: TGTGCCAGCAGTGAAAACAGGAACACTGAAGCTTTCTTT; CDR3aa: CASSENRNTEAFF
abundance: NA; j_gene: TRBJ1-1; d_gene: TRBD1; v_gene: TRBV5-4; len: 15; CDR3nt: TGTGCCAGCAGCTTCCCCAGGGGGCATGGCACTGAAGCTTTCTTT; CDR3aa: CASSFPRGHGTEAFF
abundance: NA; j_gene: TRBJ2-2; d_gene: TRBD1; v_gene: TRBV7-9; len: 17; CDR3nt: TGTGCCAGCTCGAATACCGGGACAGGGAAAAACACCGGGGAGCTGTTTTTT; CDR3aa: CASSNTGTGKNTGELFF
abundance: NA; j_gene: TRBJ1-1; d_gene: NA; v_gene: TRBV7-3; len: 13; CDR3nt: TGTGCCAGCAGTTTCTCCCACCAGGTTGAAGCTTTCTTT; CDR3aa: CASSFSHQVEAFF
abundance: NA; j_gene: TRBJ1-1; d_gene: NA; v_gene: TRBV6-5; len: 15; CDR3nt: TGTGCCAGCAGTTACTCGGGACTTATGAACACTGAAGCTTTCTTT; CDR3aa: CASSYSGLMNTEAFF
abundance: NA; j_gene: TRBJ1-1; d_gene: TRBD1; v_gene: TRBV7-3; len: 16; CDR3nt: TGTGCCAGCAGCTTACTAGGGACAGGTGGGAACACTGAAGCTTTCTTT; CDR3aa: CASSLLGTGGNTEAFF
abundance: NA; j_gene: TRBJ1-1; d_gene: TRBD1; v_gene: TRBV10-3; len: 19; CDR3nt: TGTGCCATCAGTGGTCCCGGGACAGGGGGCGTCCAGGGTAGCACTGAAGCTTTCTTT; CDR3aa: CAISGPGTGGVQGSTEAFF
abundance: NA; j_gene: TRBJ1-5; d_gene: TRBD1; v_gene: TRBV23-1; len: 15; CDR3nt: TGCGCCAGCAGTCAAACGGACAGGGCCTACCAGCCCCAGCATTTT; CDR3aa: CASSQTDRAYQPQHF
abundance: NA; j_gene: TRBJ2-7; d_gene: NA; v_gene: TRBV28; len: 15; CDR3nt: TGTGCCAGCAGTCCACAGGCGCTGAGCTCCTACGAGCAGTACTTC; CDR3aa: CASSPQALSSYEQYF
abundance: NA; j_gene: TRBJ1-3; d_gene: NA; v_gene: TRBV5-1; len: 16; CDR3nt: TGCGCCAGCAGCTTGGCCGCAGACAGCTCTGGAAACACCATATATTTT; CDR3aa: CASSLAADSSGNTIYF
abundance: NA; j_gene: TRBJ2-2; d_gene: NA; v_gene: TRBV7-3; len: 14; CDR3nt: TGTGCCAGCAGCTTGTCTTTACAGACCGGGGAGCTGTTTTTT; CDR3aa: CASSLSLQTGELFF
abundance: NA; j_gene: TRBJ2-5; d_gene: TRBD1; v_gene: TRBV5-1; len: 15; CDR3nt: TGCGCCAGCAGCTCGGGACAGGCCCGGGAAGAGACCCAGTACTTC; CDR3aa: CASSSGQAREETQYF
abundance: NA; j_gene: TRBJ1-5; d_gene: NA; v_gene: TRBV5-4; len: 15; CDR3nt: TGTGCCAGCAGCTTCTGGGGGCGTAGCAATCAGCCCCAGCATTTT; CDR3aa: CASSFWGRSNQPQHF
abundance: once; j_gene: TRBJ1-1; d_gene: NA; v_gene: TRBV19; len: 13; CDR3nt: TGTGCCAGTAGCGAATCAGGCAACACTGAAGCTTTCTTT; CDR3aa: CASSESGNTEAFF
abundance: NA; j_gene: TRBJ1-2; d_gene: TRBD1; v_gene: TRBV5-6; len: 17; CDR3nt: TGTGCCAGCAGCCCCCTCCTAGAGACAGGGGCGACCTATGGCTACACCTTC; CDR3aa: CASSPLLETGATYGYTF